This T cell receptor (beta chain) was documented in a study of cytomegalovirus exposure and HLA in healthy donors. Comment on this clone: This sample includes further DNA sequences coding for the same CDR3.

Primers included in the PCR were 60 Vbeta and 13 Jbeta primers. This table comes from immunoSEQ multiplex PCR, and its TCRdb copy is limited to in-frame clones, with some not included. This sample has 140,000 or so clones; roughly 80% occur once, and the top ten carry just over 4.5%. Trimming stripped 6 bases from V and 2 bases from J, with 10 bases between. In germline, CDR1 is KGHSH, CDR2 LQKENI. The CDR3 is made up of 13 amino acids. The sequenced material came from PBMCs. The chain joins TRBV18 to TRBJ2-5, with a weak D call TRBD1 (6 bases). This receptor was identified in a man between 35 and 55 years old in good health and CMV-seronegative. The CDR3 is CASSLGQQETQYF. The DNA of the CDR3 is TGTGCCAGCTCTCTCGGACAGCAAGAGACCCAGTACTTC.